This record concerns one T cell receptor (beta chain) sequence. The entry originates in a study of Ad26.COV2.S vaccination and SARS-CoV-2 variants. About the study: The study gave Ad26.COV2.S intramuscularly, once or twice 56 days apart.

This CDR3 contains 12 residues. CDR1 and CDR2 from the germline V gene are LNHDA and SQIVND (reference sequence). V dropped 2 bases and J dropped 6 bases, with 8 bases sitting between them. TCRdb's copy holds only in-frame clones and misses some; the assay was immunoSEQ multiplex PCR. The table has hundreds of thousands of clones, about 87% seen once. The treatment: around 19 received Ad26.COV2.S at low or high dose, single or two shots; five or six received placebo; per-sample allocation not given. Collection of the samples took place on day 63 after the first injection of vaccine or placebo. The receptor was derived from a person aged 18 to 65 who received the Ad26.COV2.S COVID-19 vaccine or a placebo. The material was peripheral blood, obtained in a trial of Ad26.COV2.S vaccine versus placebo. V gene TRBV19 combines with J gene TRBJ2-7, with no clear D. The CDR3 DNA is TGTGCCAGTAGTATAAAGGGCTCCGAGCAGTACTTC. Protein product: CASSIKGSEQYF.